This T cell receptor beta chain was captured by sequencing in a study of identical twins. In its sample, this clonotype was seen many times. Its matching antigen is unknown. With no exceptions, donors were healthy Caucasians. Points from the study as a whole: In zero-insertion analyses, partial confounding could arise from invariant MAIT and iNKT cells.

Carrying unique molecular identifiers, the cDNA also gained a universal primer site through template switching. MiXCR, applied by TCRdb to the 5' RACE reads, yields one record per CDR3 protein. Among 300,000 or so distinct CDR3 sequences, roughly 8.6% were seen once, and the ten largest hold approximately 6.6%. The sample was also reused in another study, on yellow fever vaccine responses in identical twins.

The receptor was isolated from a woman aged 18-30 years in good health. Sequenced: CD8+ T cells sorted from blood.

The CDR3 bases are TGTGCCAGCAGCTTGTTTTACGAGCAGTTCTTC. It translates to CASSLFYEQFF. The rearrangement joins TRBV5-6 to TRBJ2-1; D uncertain. CDR1 and CDR2 (germline): SGHDT, YYEEEE. The CDR3 has 11 residues. Trimming stripped 1 base from V and 10 bases from J, with 6 bases between.